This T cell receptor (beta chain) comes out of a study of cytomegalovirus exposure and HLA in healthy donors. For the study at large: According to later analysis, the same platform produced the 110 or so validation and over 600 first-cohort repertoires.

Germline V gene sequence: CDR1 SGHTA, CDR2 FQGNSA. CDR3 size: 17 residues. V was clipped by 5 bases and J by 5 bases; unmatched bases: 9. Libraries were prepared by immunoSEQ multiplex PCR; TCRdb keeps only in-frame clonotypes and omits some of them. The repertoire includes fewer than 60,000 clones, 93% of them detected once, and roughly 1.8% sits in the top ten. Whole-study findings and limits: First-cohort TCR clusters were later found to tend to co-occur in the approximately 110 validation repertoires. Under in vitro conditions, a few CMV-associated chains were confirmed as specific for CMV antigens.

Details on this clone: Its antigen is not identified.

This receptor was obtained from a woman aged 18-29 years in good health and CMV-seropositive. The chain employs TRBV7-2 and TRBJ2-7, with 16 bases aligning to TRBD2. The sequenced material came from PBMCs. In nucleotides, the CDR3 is TGTGCCAGCAGCATGGGACTAGCGGGGGGGCCTCAAGACGAGCAGTACTTC. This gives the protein CASSMGLAGGPQDEQYF.